This TCR beta chain derives from a study of shared clonotypes between healthy human individuals. This clone was seen a single time. Distinct nucleotide sequences in the sample also encode this CDR3. Some clones are missing from TCRdb's copy, which holds only in-frame ones; the method was immunoSEQ multiplex PCR. The sample has a few million clones, approximately 93% seen once. The clonotype was recovered from a young man in good health. Some clones in this sample may be carry-over from other donors' samples. The source material was naive CD4+ T cells from PBMCs. Subset of the sample: CD45RA+ positively selected.

The CDR3 DNA sequence: TGTGCCAGCAGCAGCAGGGGGCGCGGGGCAGATACGCAGTATTTT. It encodes CASSSRGRGADTQYF. The V and J genes are TRBV6-5 and TRBJ2-3; 8 bases are a match to TRBD1. Trimming at V came to 6 bases and at J to 4 bases, leaving 9 bases not matched to a gene. This CDR3 comprises 15 residues. Germline assignment: CDR1 MNHEY and CDR2 SVGAGI.